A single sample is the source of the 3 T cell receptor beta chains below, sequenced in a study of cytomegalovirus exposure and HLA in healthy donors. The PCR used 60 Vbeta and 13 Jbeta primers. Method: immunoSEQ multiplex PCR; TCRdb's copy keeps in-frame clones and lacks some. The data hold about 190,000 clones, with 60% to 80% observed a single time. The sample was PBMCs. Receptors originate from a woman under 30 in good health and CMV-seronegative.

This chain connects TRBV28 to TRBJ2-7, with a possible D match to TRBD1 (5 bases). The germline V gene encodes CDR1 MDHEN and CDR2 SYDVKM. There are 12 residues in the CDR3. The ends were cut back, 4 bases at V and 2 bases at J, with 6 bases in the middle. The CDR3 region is CASSSGTYEQYF. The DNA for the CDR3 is TGTGCCAGCAGTTCAGGGACCTACGAGCAGTACTTC.

The CDR3 loop is CASSLAGGSTDTQYF. CDR3 sequence (DNA): TGTGCCAGTAGTCTGGCAGGGGGTAGCACAGATACGCAGTATTTT. This chain links TRBV19 with TRBJ2-3, with 7 nucleotides matching TRBD1. V dropped 5 bases and J dropped 0; count of bases not matched to a gene: 5. CDR3 size: 15 residues. Germline V gene lookup returns CDR1 LNHDA and CDR2 SQIVND (reference sequence). Filled out from reference TRBV19 and TRBJ2-3, the complete variable domain reads DGGITQSPKYLFRKEGQNVTLSCEQNLNHDAMYWYRQDPGQGLRLIYYSQIVNDFQKGDIAEGYSVSREKKESFPLTVTSAQKNPTAFYLCASSLAGGSTDTQYFGPGTRLTVL.

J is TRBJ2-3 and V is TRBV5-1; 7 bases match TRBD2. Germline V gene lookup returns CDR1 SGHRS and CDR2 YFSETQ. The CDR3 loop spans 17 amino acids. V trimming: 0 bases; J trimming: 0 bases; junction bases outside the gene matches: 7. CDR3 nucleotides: TGCGCCAGCAGCTTGGGGCAGGGAGGGTTTAGCACAGATACGCAGTATTTT. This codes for CASSLGQGGFSTDTQYF.